This T cell receptor beta chain was observed in a study of monozygotic twins with inflammatory bowel disease. From its re-call of the 5' RACE reads, TCRdb lists each CDR3 protein once, without DNA. The table for this sample gives around 450,000 distinct CDR3 sequences. CDR3 length equals 12 residues. Concerning this clonotype: The target antigen is unknown.

Donors each contributed one blood sample measuring about 2.5 ml. Study-wide findings and caveats: Comparison of concordant versus discordant twins revealed no difference in repertoire similarity, possibly due to limited power. IBD patients carried less diverse TCRbeta repertoires (inverse Simpson) than healthy co-twins.

V usage is TRBV12-3 or TRBV12-4 and J usage is TRBJ1-5. This receptor was obtained from a human donor with ulcerative colitis or Crohn's disease, or a healthy co-twin of an affected twin (not recorded which). Source material: blood. The CDR3 region is CASSFKGGPQHF.